These 32 T cell receptor beta chains were sequenced from one sample in a study of identical twins. TCRdb ran MiXCR on the 5' RACE reads and lists one entry per CDR3 protein. The sample lists around 960,000 distinct CDR3 sequences; over 9% were seen once. This sample also appeared in a second study, on yellow fever vaccine responses in identical twins.

The sample taken for sequencing was PBMCs. These receptors all stem from a woman younger than 35 in good health.

This clonotype was seen many times. The chain employs TRBV29-1 and TRBJ1-2, with D uncertain. The length of the CDR3 is 12 residues. The germline CDR1 and CDR2 sequences are SQVTM and ANQGSEA. V shed 2 bases and J shed 4 bases, with 8 bases lying between them. The chain's CDR3 is CSVEINPYGYTF. In DNA, the CDR3 is TGCAGCGTTGAAATCAACCCCTATGGCTACACCTTC.

This clonotype has ten or more counts. This sequence joins TRBV7-3 and TRBJ2-1; possible D gene TRBD2, 5 bases. Trimming shortened V by 2 bases and J by 6 bases, and 20 bases separated the two germline ends. Germline assignment: CDR1 SGHTA and CDR2 FQGTGA. This CDR3 spans 17 amino acids. The CDR3 DNA sequence: TGTGCCAGCAGCTTAGAGGGCGGAATCGGGCTTTTCAATGAGCAGTTCTTC. Translation: CASSLEGGIGLFNEQFF.

This chain links TRBV3-1 with TRBJ1-5; D remains unclear. CDR3 size: 14 residues. The V gene lost 0 bases and the J gene lost 12 bases, with 15 bases spanning the gap. Germline V gene lookup returns CDR1 LGHDT and CDR2 YNNKEL (reference sequence). The DNA for the CDR3 is TGTGCCAGCAGCCAAGATGGTGGGCGTCAGGACCAGCATTTT. Protein: CASSQDGGRQDQHF.

This clonotype was seen more than once but under ten times. This chain links TRBV28 with TRBJ2-7, with 7 bases fitting TRBD1. This CDR3 is built from 14 residues. V shed 3 bases and J 7 bases; nucleotides not matched to a gene: 9. Germline V gives CDR1 MDHEN, CDR2 SYDVKM. The DNA of the CDR3 is TGTGCCAGCAGTTTGAGGGGGCGGATTGTGGAGCAGTACTTC. This codes for CASSLRGRIVEQYF. The full variable domain, rest sourced from reference TRBV28 and TRBJ2-7, is DVKVTQSSRYLVKRTGEKVFLECVQDMDHENMFWYRQDPGLGLRLIYFSYDVKMKEKGDIPEGYSVSREKKERFSLILESASTNQTSMYLCASSLRGRIVEQYFGPGTRLTVT.

This clonotype was counted only a few times. V gene TRBV20-1 combines with J gene TRBJ2-1; 10 bases align to TRBD2. Germline V gene lookup returns CDR1 DFQATT and CDR2 SNEGSKA (reference sequence). The V and J ends lost 3 bases and 7 bases, in that order; junction bases with no gene match: 9. CDR3 length: 15 residues. CDR3: CSASPSSGGRNEQFF. In DNA, the CDR3 is TGCAGTGCTAGCCCGAGTAGCGGGGGGCGAAATGAGCAGTTCTTC.

The gene calls are TRBV28 and TRBJ1-5; 7 bases align to TRBD1. CDR3 length: 15 amino acids. The germline V gene has CDR1 MDHEN and CDR2 SYDVKM. Trimming removed 3 bases from V and 4 bases from J; junction bases left unmatched: 6. CDR3 residues: CASSFQQGRNQPQHF. CDR3 in DNA: TGTGCCAGCAGTTTTCAACAGGGGAGGAATCAGCCCCAGCATTTT.

This clonotype occurred a few times. The chain has TRBV12-3 or TRBV12-4 and TRBJ1-2, with TRBD1 matching 8 bases. J was trimmed by 3 bases and V by 0 bases; bases with no gene match: 6. This CDR3 contains 16 residues. CDR3 in amino acids: CASSLAGAGGHYGYTF. DNA of the CDR3: TGTGCCAGCAGTTTAGCGGGGGCAGGGGGCCACTATGGCTACACCTTC.

The chain is built from TRBV27 and TRBJ2-6; D possibly corresponds to TRBD1 (5 bases). Trimming removed 2 bases from V and 12 bases from J, with 17 bases in between. CDR3 length: 15 residues. CDR1 and CDR2 from the germline V gene are MNHEY and SMNVEV (reference sequence). This CDR3 is CASSLQGRGMSVLTF. CDR3 sequence (DNA): TGTGCCAGCAGTTTACAGGGTAGGGGAATGTCCGTCCTGACTTTC.

The rearrangement uses TRBV12-3 or TRBV12-4 and TRBJ2-3; D ambiguous. The CDR3 length is 15 residues. V was clipped by 1 base and J by 0 bases, with 8 bases between them. CDR3 sequence (DNA): TGTGCCAGCAGTTTAGGACTTTCTAGCACAGATACGCAGTATTTT. Encoded protein: CASSLGLSSTDTQYF.

The chain carries TRBV5-1 and TRBJ2-1; 8 nucleotides line up with TRBD2. Germline V CDR1 and CDR2: SGHRS, YFSETQ. V gave up 2 bases and J gave up 6 bases; unmatched junction bases: 4. The CDR3 extends over 14 amino acids. CDR3 coding DNA: TGCGCCAGCAGCTTCCGGGGGGGCCCCAATGAGCAGTTCTTC. Amino acids: CASSFRGGPNEQFF. Looking up the rest from reference TRBV5-1 and TRBJ2-1 gives the full variable domain: KAGVTQTPRYLIKTRGQQVTLSCSPISGHRSVSWYQQTPGQGLQFLFEYFSETQRNKGNFPGRFSGRQFSNSRSEMNVSTLELGDSALYLCASSFRGGPNEQFFGPGTRLTVL.

V gene TRBV28 combines with J gene TRBJ2-1, with D unresolved. This CDR3 contains 12 residues. V dropped 6 bases and J dropped 7 bases, with 10 bases sitting between them. The germline gives CDR1 MDHEN, CDR2 SYDVKM. The CDR3, as DNA: TGTGCCAGCAGACTACAGTGGAATGAGCAGTTCTTC. Translated: CASRLQWNEQFF.

This clonotype was seen more than once but under ten times. The chain uses TRBV28 and TRBJ1-2; D not resolved. V dropped 2 bases and J dropped 3 bases, with 10 bases sitting between them. Looked up from germline, CDR1 is MDHEN and CDR2 is SYDVKM. The CDR3 runs 14 residues. This CDR3 is CASSLMAEYYGYTF. The CDR3 nucleotides are TGTGCCAGCAGTTTAATGGCAGAATACTATGGCTACACCTTC.

The J gene is TRBJ2-1, the V gene TRBV7-9, with unresolved D. The CDR3 runs to 10 residues. The germline V gene encodes CDR1 SEHNR and CDR2 FQNEAQ (reference sequence). Between the trimmed V and J ends, which lost 8 bases and 7 bases, there was a span of 6 bases. The DNA of the CDR3 is TGTGCCAGCGGTTCTAATGAGCAGTTCTTC. As protein: CASGSNEQFF. Full variable domain (outside the CDR3, taken from reference TRBV7-9 and TRBJ2-1): DTGVSQNPRHKITKRGQNVTFRCDPISEHNRLYWYRQTLGQGPEFLTYFQNEAQLEKSRLLSDRFSAERPKGSFSTLEIQRTEQGDSAMYLCASGSNEQFFGPGTRLTVL.

The CDR3 protein is CASSEGQQSNEQFF. CDR3 DNA: TGTGCCAGCAGTGAGGGACAGCAGAGCAATGAGCAGTTCTTC. The gene calls are TRBV2 and TRBJ2-1; 7 nucleotides line up with TRBD1. Germline-derived CDR1 and CDR2 are SNHLY and FYNNEI. The CDR3 covers 14 residues. V gave up 3 bases and J gave up 6 bases; unmatched junction bases: 5. Using reference TRBV2 and TRBJ2-1 for the parts outside the CDR3, the full variable domain is EPEVTQTPSHQVTQMGQEVILRCVPISNHLYFYWYRQILGQKVEFLVSFYNNEISEKSEIFDDQFSVERPDGSNFTLKIRSTKLEDSAMYFCASSEGQQSNEQFFGPGTRLTVL.

This clonotype was detected a few times. The CDR3 reads CASSQTGIRGSYNSPLHF. CDR3 bases: TGCGCCAGCAGCCAAACGGGTATCAGGGGTTCCTATAATTCACCCCTCCACTTT. The V and J genes are TRBV4-1 and TRBJ1-6; maybe TRBD1 (6 bases). The V gene lost 2 bases and the J gene lost 1 base, with 15 bases spanning the gap. The CDR3 runs to 18 residues. Germline V gene lookup returns CDR1 MGHRA and CDR2 YSYEKL.

The genes are TRBV7-7 and TRBJ2-1; 11 bases align to TRBD2. Germline CDR1 SSHAT, CDR2 FNYEAQ (reference sequence). The CDR3 covers 17 residues. The junction had 14 bases not matched to a gene; V was cut back by 5 bases and J by 8 bases. The CDR3 sequence is CASSPSRTSGLGHEQFF. The CDR3 coding sequence is TGTGCCAGCAGCCCATCCAGGACTAGCGGGCTTGGGCATGAGCAGTTCTTC.

About this clonotype itself: This may arise from a read error, as a much more abundant clone is one base away. The CDR3 DNA sequence: TGTGCCAGCATCGTCTGGGGTCAAGAGACCCAGTACTTC. Translation gives CASIVWGQETQYF. The chain carries TRBV12-3 or TRBV12-4 and TRBJ2-5; D is unclear. Deletions cut 7 bases from V and 2 bases from J, with 11 bases between. CDR3 length equals 13 residues.

This chain connects TRBV29-1 to TRBJ2-3, with 9 bases aligning to TRBD2. The V gene end was trimmed by 1 base and the J gene end by 0 bases; junction bases not matched to a gene: 8. CDR1 and CDR2 (germline): SQVTM, ANQGSEA. The CDR3 loop spans 17 amino acids. This chain's CDR3 is CSVEVWASGTSTDTQYF. Written as DNA, the CDR3 is TGCAGCGTTGAAGTCTGGGCTAGCGGGACTAGCACAGATACGCAGTATTTT.

The J gene is TRBJ1-4, the V gene TRBV12-3 or TRBV12-4, with D unclear. V was cut by 5 bases and J by 8 bases, with 9 bases left in between. The CDR3 totals 12 residues. Written as DNA, the CDR3 is TGTGCCAGCAGTCAGACACGAGAAAAACTGTTTTTT. Translation gives CASSQTREKLFF.

The chain joins TRBV11-3 to TRBJ2-5, with unresolved D. V lost 0 bases, J lost 2 bases, and 13 bases lay in between. The CDR3 length is 16 residues. Germline V gives CDR1 SGHNT, CDR2 YENEEA. The CDR3 DNA reads as TGTGCCAGCAGCTTAGATGTTTATCCTAAACAAGAGACCCAGTACTTC. Protein product: CASSLDVYPKQETQYF.

The chain has TRBV6-1 and TRBJ1-5, with D unresolved. Trimming left V 2 bases short and J 6 bases short, with 11 bases between. The CDR3 runs 14 residues. CDR1 MNHNS and CDR2 SASEGT come from the germline V gene. The CDR3 loop is CASSENGPFQPQHF. CDR3 sequence (DNA): TGTGCCAGCAGTGAAAATGGGCCGTTTCAGCCCCAGCATTTT.

Worth noting for this clonotype: The germline gene is not matched at one end of the junction; a read error may be the cause. The chain carries TRBV12-3 or TRBV12-4 and TRBJ2-5; D gene uncertain. The length of the CDR3 is 13 residues. The DNA of the CDR3 is TGTACCAGCACCTCAGGTACTCAAGAGACCCAGTACTTC. It translates to CTSTSGTQETQYF.

This clonotype was seen a handful of times. This chain connects TRBV5-1 to TRBJ2-4; possibly TRBD1 for D (6 bases). From germline, CDR1 is SGHRS and CDR2 YFSETQ. This CDR3 has 15 residues. Trimming cost V 0 bases and J 7 bases, with 14 bases left between them. The CDR3, as DNA: TGCGCCAGCAGCTTGGGGGACACGAGCCCCAACATTCAGTACTTC. It codes for CASSLGDTSPNIQYF.

V is TRBV7-9 and J is TRBJ2-1; D is uncertain. Trimming removed 1 base at V and 7 bases at J, with 11 bases between. CDR3 length equals 14 residues. Germline V gene sequence: CDR1 SEHNR, CDR2 FQNEAQ (reference sequence). The CDR3 loop reads CASSLGIALNEQFF. CDR3 DNA: TGTGCCAGCAGCTTAGGGATAGCTTTAAATGAGCAGTTCTTC.

The chain couples TRBV13 to TRBJ2-1; 8 bases fit TRBD1. V lost 5 bases to trimming and J lost 9 bases; unmatched junction nucleotides: 9. CDR3 length equals 14 residues. Germline CDR1 and CDR2: PRHDT and FYEKMQ (reference sequence). DNA of the CDR3: TGTGCCAGCAGCCATAGGACAGGGTTTGGTGAGCAGTTCTTC. Translation gives CASSHRTGFGEQFF.

The sample holds many counts of this clonotype. V is TRBV10-3 and J is TRBJ2-3, with TRBD2 matching over 9 bases. This CDR3 comprises 18 residues. Losses at the gene ends were 0 bases for V and 4 bases for J; bases not matched to a gene: 11. Looked up from germline, CDR1 is ENHRY and CDR2 is SYGVKD. The CDR3 coding sequence is TGTGCCATCAGTGAGTCGAATCCTAGCGGGGATTTAGCAGATACGCAGTATTTT. Amino acids: CAISESNPSGDLADTQYF.

This chain uses TRBV5-1 with TRBJ2-3; unclear D gene. V was shortened by 4 bases and J by 2 bases, with 14 bases between the two germline ends. The CDR3 extends over 15 amino acids. CDR1 and CDR2 from the germline V gene are SGHRS and YFSETQ. CDR3 sequence: CASSHNTASTDTQYF. The CDR3 DNA is TGCGCCAGCAGCCACAACACGGCTTCCACAGATACGCAGTATTTT.

This clonotype was observed a handful of times. V usage is TRBV11-2 and J usage is TRBJ1-6; 10 bases map to TRBD1. The V gene end was trimmed by 6 bases and the J gene end by 10 bases; junction bases not matched to a gene: 9. The CDR3 has 15 residues. CDR1 and CDR2 from the germline V gene are SGHAT and FQNNGV. CDR3 nucleotides: TGTGCCAGCAGAGAGACAGGGGGCTCGGGGTCACCCCTCCACTTT. It codes for CASRETGGSGSPLHF.

This clonotype was seen repeatedly, ten times or more. The chain carries TRBV7-9 and TRBJ1-1, with D possibly TRBD1 on 6 matching bases. The germline CDR1 and CDR2 sequences are SEHNR and FQNEAQ (reference sequence). Between the trimmed V and J ends, which lost 3 bases and 10 bases, there was a span of 15 bases. This CDR3 comprises 13 residues. The CDR3 spells CASSLPGQSGAFF. Here the CDR3 DNA reads TGTGCCAGCAGCTTGCCTGGACAGAGTGGAGCTTTCTTT. The variable domain in full, completed from reference TRBV7-9 and TRBJ1-1, reads DTGVSQNPRHKITKRGQNVTFRCDPISEHNRLYWYRQTLGQGPEFLTYFQNEAQLEKSRLLSDRFSAERPKGSFSTLEIQRTEQGDSAMYLCASSLPGQSGAFFGQGTRLTVV.

This clonotype was seen more than once but under ten times. This rearrangement joins TRBV7-9 to TRBJ1-2, with D possibly being TRBD1 (5 bases). The ends were cut back, 5 bases at V and 5 bases at J, with 18 bases in the middle. Germline CDR1 is SEHNR and CDR2 is FQNEAQ (reference sequence). The CDR3 covers 15 residues. CDR3 DNA: TGTGCCAGCAGCCCAGGTGGGGGAGAAAGATATGGCTACACCTTC. It yields the protein CASSPGGGERYGYTF.

The V gene is TRBV20-1, the J gene TRBJ2-5, with 7 positions matching TRBD2. Trimming removed 6 bases from V and 6 bases from J; junction bases left unmatched: 16. This CDR3 spans 15 amino acids. Germline lookup yields CDR1 DFQATT and CDR2 SNEGSKA (reference sequence). CDR3 amino acids: CSAPVPEAGWQTQYF. CDR3 in DNA: TGCAGTGCACCCGTCCCCGAAGCGGGGTGGCAGACCCAGTACTTC.

This clonotype was picked up one time. A read error may account for a junction end that differs from germline. The CDR3 bases are TGCTGTGCTAGAGCCGGGACTAGCGCTTACAATGAGCAGTTCTTC. Its translation: CCARAGTSAYNEQFF. The chain links TRBV20-1 to TRBJ2-1; 10 bases agree with TRBD2. CDR1 is DFQATT and CDR2 is SNEGSKA in the germline V gene (reference sequence). The CDR3 loop spans 15 amino acids.